What follows describes a single T cell receptor beta chain. Reverse transcribed after extraction, RNA yielded cDNA as the sequencing template. The method was immunoSEQ multiplex PCR; TCRdb's version includes in-frame clones alone and lacks a portion of them. The table records about 140,000 clones, around 57% of them present only once. This sample is drawn from a study of CD8+ T cells in alopecia areata. V shed 6 bases and J shed 0 bases, with 5 bases lying between them. The length of the CDR3 is 12 residues. Germline CDR1 is SNHLY and CDR2 is FYNNEI. This clonotype was sampled from a human donor in good health. The sequenced sample consisted of CD4+ T cells sorted from blood. V usage is TRBV2 and J usage is TRBJ1-2; D remains unclear. CDR3 DNA: TGTGCCAGCAGGAGATCTAACTATGGCTACACCTTC. Amino acid sequence: CASRRSNYGYTF.